This T cell receptor beta chain was sequenced during a study of long-term antiretroviral therapy in people with HIV. Concerning this clone: The antigen is undetermined.

General study points: Comparison with controls showed narrower CDR3 length ranges in HIV repertoires. Those clones which expanded before ART made up the dominant part of the repertoire at all time points.

Survey level was the resolution at which the v3.0 immunoSEQ assay ran. The repertoire was sequenced with immunoSEQ multiplex PCR; TCRdb's copy has only in-frame clones and lacks some. The sample yields approximately 23,000 clones, roughly nine tenths seen once. It was in the United States that all participants with HIV were treated. Amounts of 1-10 million cryopreserved PBMC were held in the samples before DNA extraction. Germline loops: CDR1 MRHNA, CDR2 SNTAGT. This CDR3 contains 16 residues. J was trimmed by 1 base and V by 6 bases; bases with no gene match: 10. This clonotype was obtained from a man in his forties or fifties with HIV. The material sequenced was unsorted PBMCs, taken 2.7 years after starting antiretroviral therapy. The J gene is TRBJ1-1, the V gene TRBV6-4; TRBD1 agrees at 8 bases. CDR3 DNA sequence: TGTGCCAGCAGCCCAGGGACAGGCGGAAAGAACACTGAAGCTTTCTTT. Translation: CASSPGTGGKNTEAFF.